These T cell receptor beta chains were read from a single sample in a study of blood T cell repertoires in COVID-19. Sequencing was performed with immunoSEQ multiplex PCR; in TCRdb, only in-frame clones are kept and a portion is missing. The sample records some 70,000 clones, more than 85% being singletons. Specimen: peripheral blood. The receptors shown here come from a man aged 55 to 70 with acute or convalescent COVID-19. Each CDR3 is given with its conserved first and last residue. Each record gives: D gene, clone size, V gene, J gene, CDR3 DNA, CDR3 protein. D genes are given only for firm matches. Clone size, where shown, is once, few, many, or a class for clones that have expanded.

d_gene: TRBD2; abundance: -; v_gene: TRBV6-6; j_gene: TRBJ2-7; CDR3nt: TGTGCCAGCAGTCCTCTAGCGGGGGCCCTCTACGAGCAGTACTTC; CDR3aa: CASSPLAGALYEQYF
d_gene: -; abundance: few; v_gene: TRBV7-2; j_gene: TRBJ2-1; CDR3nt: TGTGCCAGCAGGCCTTTCGAGGGGGGGCTGTACAATGAGCAGTTCTTC; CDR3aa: CASRPFEGGLYNEQFF
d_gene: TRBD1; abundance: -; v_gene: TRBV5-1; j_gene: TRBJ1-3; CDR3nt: TGCGCCAGCAGCTTAACAGGGGCAAACTCTGGAAACACCATATATTTT; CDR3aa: CASSLTGANSGNTIYF
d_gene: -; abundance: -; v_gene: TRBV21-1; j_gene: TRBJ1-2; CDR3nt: TGTGCCAGCAGGGTCTCCTGGGACAGGGAGGCTGCCGGCTACACCTTC; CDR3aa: CASRVSWDREAAGYTF
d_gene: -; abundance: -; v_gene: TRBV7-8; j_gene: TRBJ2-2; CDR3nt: TGTGCCAGCAGCTTATATAGGGGAATCGGGGAGCTGTTTTTT; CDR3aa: CASSLYRGIGELFF
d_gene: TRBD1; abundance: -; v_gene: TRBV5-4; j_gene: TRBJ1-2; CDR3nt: TGTGCCAGCAGCCCTGGACAGGGTAAGGACTATGGCTACACCTTC; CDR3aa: CASSPGQGKDYGYTF
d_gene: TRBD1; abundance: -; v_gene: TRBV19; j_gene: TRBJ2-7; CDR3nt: TGTGCCAGTAGTCCCCGGACAGGGGGCGCAACCGAGCAGTACTTC; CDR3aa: CASSPRTGGATEQYF
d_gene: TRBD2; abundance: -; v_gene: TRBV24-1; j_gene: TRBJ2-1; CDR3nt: TGTGCCACGGGGACGGGGACTAGCGGGAGCTACAATGAGCAGTTCTTC; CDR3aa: CATGTGTSGSYNEQFF
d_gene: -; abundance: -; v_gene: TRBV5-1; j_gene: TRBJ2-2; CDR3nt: TGCGCCAGCAGCCTCAGGGTGCCCGGGGAGCTGTTTTTT; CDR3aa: CASSLRVPGELFF
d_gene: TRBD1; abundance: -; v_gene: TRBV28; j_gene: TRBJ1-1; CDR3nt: TGTGCCAGCAGTCCGGTGAGGGGGCTGAACACTGAAGCTTTCTTT; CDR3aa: CASSPVRGLNTEAFF
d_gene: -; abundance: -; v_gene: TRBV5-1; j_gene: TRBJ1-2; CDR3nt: TGCGCCAGCAGCTTGGGGGGGCCCCGGGATGGCTACACCTTC; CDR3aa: CASSLGGPRDGYTF
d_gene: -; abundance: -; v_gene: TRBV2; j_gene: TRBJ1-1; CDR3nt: TGTGCCAGCTGTGGGTGGGGGGACGGGGCTGAAGCTTTCTTT; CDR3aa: CASCGWGDGAEAFF
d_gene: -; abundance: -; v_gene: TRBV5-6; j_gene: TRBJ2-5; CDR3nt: TGTGCCAGCCATATACAGGGCCCCTTGGAGACCCAGTACTTC; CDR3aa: CASHIQGPLETQYF
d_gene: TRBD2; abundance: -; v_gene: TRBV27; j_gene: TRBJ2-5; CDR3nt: TGTGCCAGCAGTTCGGGACTAGCGGGATTGCAAGAGACCCAGTACTTC; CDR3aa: CASSSGLAGLQETQYF
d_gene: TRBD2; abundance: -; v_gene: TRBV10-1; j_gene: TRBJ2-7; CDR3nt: TGCGCCAGCAGTGGGAATCTAGCGGGAGGCGTCAACTCCTACGAGCAGTACTTC; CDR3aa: CASSGNLAGGVNSYEQYF
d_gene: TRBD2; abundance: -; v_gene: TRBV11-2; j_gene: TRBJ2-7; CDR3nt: TGTGCCAGCAGCTTAGGACTAGCGGGAGTGTACGAGCAGTACTTC; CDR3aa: CASSLGLAGVYEQYF
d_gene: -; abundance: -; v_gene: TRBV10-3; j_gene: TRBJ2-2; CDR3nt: TGTGCCACCATGGGCACAGCGAACACCGGGGAGCTGTTTTTT; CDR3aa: CATMGTANTGELFF
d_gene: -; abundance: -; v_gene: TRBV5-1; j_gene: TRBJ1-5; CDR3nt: TGCGCCAGCAGCTTGACAGGACAGAGCAATCAGCCCCAGCATTTT; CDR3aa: CASSLTGQSNQPQHF
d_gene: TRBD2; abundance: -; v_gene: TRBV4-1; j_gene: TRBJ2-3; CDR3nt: TGCGCCAGCAGCCAAGATCGTGATAGCGGGGGTTCTACAGATACGCAGTATTTT; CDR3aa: CASSQDRDSGGSTDTQYF
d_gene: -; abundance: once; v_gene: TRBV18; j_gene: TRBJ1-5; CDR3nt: TGTGCCAGCTCCAAAGAGGGCGGGAATCAGCCCCAGCATTTT; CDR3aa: CASSKEGGNQPQHF
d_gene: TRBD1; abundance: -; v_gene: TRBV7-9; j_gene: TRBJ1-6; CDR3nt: TGTGCCAGCAGCTCGACAGGGGCGTTATCACCCCTCCACTTT; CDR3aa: CASSSTGALSPLHF
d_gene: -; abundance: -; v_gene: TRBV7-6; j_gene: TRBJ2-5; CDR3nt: TGTGCCAGCAGCCCCCCCAGCGAAGAGACCCAGTACTTC; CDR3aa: CASSPPSEETQYF
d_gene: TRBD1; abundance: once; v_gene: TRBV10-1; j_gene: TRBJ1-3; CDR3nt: TGCGCCAGCAGCCCGGACAGGATCTCTGGAAACACCATATATTTT; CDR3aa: CASSPDRISGNTIYF
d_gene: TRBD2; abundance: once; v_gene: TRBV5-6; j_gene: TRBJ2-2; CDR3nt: TGTGCCAGCAGCTGGGGGAGGGTCCCAGGAGCCGGGGAGCTGTTTTTT; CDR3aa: CASSWGRVPGAGELFF
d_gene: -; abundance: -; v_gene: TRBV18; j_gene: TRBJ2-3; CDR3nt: TGTGCCAGCTCACCGGGGGCGACAGATACGCAGTATTTT; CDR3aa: CASSPGATDTQYF
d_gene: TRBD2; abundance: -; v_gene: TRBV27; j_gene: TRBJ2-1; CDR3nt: TGTGCCAGCAGTCGACGTCTAGCGGGAGGCACTAATGAGCAGTTCTTC; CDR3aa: CASSRRLAGGTNEQFF
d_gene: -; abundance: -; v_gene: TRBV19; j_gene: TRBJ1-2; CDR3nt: TGTGCCAGTAGTAACGACAGGCCCAATGGCTACACCTTC; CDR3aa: CASSNDRPNGYTF
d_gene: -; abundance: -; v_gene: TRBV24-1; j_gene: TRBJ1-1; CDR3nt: TGTGCCACCAGTAGTGGGGGGGGGAGTACCACTGAAGCTTTCTTT; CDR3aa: CATSSGGGSTTEAFF
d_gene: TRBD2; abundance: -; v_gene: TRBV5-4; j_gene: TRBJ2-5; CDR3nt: TGTGCCAGCAGCTTGAGGACTAGCGGGAAAGAGACCCAGTACTTC; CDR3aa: CASSLRTSGKETQYF
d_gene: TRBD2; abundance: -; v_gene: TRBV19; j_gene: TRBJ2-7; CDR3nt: TGTGCCAGTAGTAGGGGAAGCGGGACCACGTATGACGAGCAGTACTTC; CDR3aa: CASSRGSGTTYDEQYF
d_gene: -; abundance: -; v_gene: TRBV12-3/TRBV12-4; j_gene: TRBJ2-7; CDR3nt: TGTGCCAGCAGTTTATACTACGAGCAGTACTTC; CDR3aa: CASSLYYEQYF
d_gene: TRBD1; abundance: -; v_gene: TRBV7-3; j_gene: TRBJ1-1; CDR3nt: TGTGCCAGCAGCGCGGGACAGGACGTTGAAGCTTTCTTT; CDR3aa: CASSAGQDVEAFF